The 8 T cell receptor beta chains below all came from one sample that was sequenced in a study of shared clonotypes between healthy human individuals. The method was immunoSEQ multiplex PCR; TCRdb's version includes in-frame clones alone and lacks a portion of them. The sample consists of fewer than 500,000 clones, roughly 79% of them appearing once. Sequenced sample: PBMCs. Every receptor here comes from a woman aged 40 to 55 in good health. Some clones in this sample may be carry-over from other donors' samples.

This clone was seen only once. Written as DNA, the CDR3 is TGTGCCAGCAGCTTGGGCGACAGCAGCGGGTATGGCTACACCTTC. It is translated as CASSLGDSSGYGYTF. The V and J genes are TRBV5-8 and TRBJ1-2; possible D gene TRBD1, 5 bases. The CDR3 covers 15 residues. The V gene lost 0 bases and the J gene lost 5 bases, with 14 bases spanning the gap. Germline V gene sequence: CDR1 SGHTS, CDR2 YDEGEE.

The CDR3: CASSQEIGSSGEQYF. CDR3 coding DNA: TGCGCCAGCAGCCAAGAGATCGGGAGTTCCGGCGAGCAGTACTTC. The chain links TRBV4-3 to TRBJ2-5; D possibly corresponds to TRBD2 (6 bases). The J call is in doubt because the DNA end fits TRBJ2-7 better. The CDR3 consists of 15 residues. In germline, CDR1 is LGHNA, CDR2 YSLEER.

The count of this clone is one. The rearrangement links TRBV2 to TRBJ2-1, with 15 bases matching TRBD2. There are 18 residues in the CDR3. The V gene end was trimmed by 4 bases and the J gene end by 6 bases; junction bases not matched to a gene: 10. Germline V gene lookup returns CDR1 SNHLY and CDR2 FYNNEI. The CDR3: CASSVPGLAGGKGNEQFF. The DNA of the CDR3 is TGTGCCAGCAGTGTCCCGGGACTAGCGGGAGGAAAAGGCAATGAGCAGTTCTTC.

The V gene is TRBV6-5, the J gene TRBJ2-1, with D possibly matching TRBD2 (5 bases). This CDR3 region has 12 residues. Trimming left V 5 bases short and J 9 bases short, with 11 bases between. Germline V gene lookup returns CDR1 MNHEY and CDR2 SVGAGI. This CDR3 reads CASSRTRVEQFF. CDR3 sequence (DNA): TGTGCCAGCAGTCGCACTAGAGTTGAGCAGTTCTTC.

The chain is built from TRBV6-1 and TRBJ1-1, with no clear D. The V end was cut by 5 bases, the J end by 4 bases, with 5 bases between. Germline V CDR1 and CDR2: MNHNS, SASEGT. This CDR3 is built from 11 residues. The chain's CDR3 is CASSSATEAFF. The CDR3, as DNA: TGTGCCAGCAGTTCAGCCACTGAAGCTTTCTTT.

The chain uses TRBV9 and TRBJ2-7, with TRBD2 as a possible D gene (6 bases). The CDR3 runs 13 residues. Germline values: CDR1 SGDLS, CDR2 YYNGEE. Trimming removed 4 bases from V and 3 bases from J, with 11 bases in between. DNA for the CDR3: TGTGCCAGCAGCTGGGACTTAAACTACGAGCAGTACTTC. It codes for CASSWDLNYEQYF.

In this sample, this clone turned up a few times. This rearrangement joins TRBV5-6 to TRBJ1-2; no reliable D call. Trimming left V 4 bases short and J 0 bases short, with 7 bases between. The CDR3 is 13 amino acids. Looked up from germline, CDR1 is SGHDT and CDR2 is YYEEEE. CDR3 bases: TGTGCCAGCAGCGTGGCGTCTAACTATGGCTACACCTTC. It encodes CASSVASNYGYTF.

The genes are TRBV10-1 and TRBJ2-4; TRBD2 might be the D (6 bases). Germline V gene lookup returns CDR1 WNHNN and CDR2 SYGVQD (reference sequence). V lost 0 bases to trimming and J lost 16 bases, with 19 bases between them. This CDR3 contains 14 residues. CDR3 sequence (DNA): TGCGCCAGCAGTGAGTCGCCGGGAGCGGGTCTTGAATACTTC. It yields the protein CASSESPGAGLEYF.